This T cell receptor beta chain was identified during a study of blood T cell repertoires in COVID-19. Authors' data handling: Scientists estimated how many nucleated cells there were by amplifying reference gene primers. This table comes from immunoSEQ multiplex PCR, and its TCRdb copy is limited to in-frame clones, with some not included. V and J calls and clone size come straight from that table; D and trimming were deduced from the DNA. The data contain more than 350,000 clones, 70% to 90% of them seen just once; the ten biggest clones take up approximately 1.5%. CDR3 size: 14 residues. CDR1 is SGHRS and CDR2 is YFSETQ in the germline V gene. The V segment lost 6 bases and the J segment 1 base; nucleotides outside the gene matches: 6.

The TCR comes from a woman under 30 who had been exposed to COVID-19. The chain combines TRBV5-1 with TRBJ1-1, with 7 bases lining up with TRBD1. The sequenced sample consisted of PBMCs or T cells enriched from blood (not recorded which). CDR3 sequence (DNA): TGCGCCAGCACCCAACAGGGGTCGAACACTGAAGCTTTCTTT. It yields the protein CASTQQGSNTEAFF.